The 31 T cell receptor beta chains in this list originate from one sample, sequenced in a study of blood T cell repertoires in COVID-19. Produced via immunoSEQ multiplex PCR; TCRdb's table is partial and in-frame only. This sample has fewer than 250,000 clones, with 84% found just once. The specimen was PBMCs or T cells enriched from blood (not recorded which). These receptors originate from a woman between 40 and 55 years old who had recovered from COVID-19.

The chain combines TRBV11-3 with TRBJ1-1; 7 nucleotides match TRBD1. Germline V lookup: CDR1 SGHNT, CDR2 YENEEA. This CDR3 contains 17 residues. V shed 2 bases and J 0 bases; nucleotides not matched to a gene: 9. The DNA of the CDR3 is TGTGCCAGCAGCTTACCCCACGGGGGACAGTTGAACACTGAAGCTTTCTTT. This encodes CASSLPHGGQLNTEAFF.

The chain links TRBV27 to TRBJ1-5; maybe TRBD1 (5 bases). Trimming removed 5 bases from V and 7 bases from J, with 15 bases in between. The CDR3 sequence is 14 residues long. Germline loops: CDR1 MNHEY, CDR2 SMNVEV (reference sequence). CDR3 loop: CASSTQGGGQPQHF. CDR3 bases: TGTGCCAGCAGTACCCAGGGTGGAGGGCAGCCCCAGCATTTT.

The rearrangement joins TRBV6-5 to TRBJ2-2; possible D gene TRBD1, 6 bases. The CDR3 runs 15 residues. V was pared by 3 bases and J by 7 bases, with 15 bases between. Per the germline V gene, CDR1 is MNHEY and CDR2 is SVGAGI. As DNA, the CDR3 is TGTGCCAGCAGTTATAAGCCGCGAGGGGGCGGGGAGCTGTTTTTT. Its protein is CASSYKPRGGGELFF.

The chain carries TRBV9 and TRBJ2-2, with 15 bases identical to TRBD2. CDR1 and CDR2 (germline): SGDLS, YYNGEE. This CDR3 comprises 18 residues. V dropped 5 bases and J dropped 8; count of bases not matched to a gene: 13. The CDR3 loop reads CASSARTSGRAVLGELFF. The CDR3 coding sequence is TGTGCCAGCAGTGCTCGGACTAGCGGGAGGGCCGTATTAGGGGAGCTGTTTTTT.

The chain's CDR3 is CAISEGQALGAFF. The CDR3 DNA follows: TGTGCCATCAGTGAAGGACAGGCGTTAGGAGCTTTCTTT. V usage is TRBV10-3 and J usage is TRBJ1-1; 7 nucleotides match TRBD1. Germline V gives CDR1 ENHRY, CDR2 SYGVKD. The CDR3 contains 13 residues. The J segment lost 10 bases and the V segment lost 3 bases, leaving 8 bases of the junction unmatched.

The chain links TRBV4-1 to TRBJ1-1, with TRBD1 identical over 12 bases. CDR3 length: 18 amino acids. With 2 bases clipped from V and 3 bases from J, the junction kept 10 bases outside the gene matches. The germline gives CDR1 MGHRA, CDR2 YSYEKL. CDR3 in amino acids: CASSQTRDRGRGHTEAFF. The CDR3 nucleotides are TGCGCCAGCAGCCAAACCCGGGACAGGGGGCGAGGCCACACTGAAGCTTTCTTT.

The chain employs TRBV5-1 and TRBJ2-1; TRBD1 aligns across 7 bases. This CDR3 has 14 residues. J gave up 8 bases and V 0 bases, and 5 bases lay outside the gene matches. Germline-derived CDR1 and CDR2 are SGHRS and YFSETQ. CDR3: CASSLDRGADEQFF. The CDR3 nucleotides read TGCGCCAGCAGCTTGGACAGGGGAGCTGATGAGCAGTTCTTC. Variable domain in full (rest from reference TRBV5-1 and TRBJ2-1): KAGVTQTPRYLIKTRGQQVTLSCSPISGHRSVSWYQQTPGQGLQFLFEYFSETQRNKGNFPGRFSGRQFSNSRSEMNVSTLELGDSALYLCASSLDRGADEQFFGPGTRLTVL.

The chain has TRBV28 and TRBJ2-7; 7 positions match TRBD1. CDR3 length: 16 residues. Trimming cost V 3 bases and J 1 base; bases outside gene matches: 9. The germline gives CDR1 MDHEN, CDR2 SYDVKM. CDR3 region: CASSFSWDSSSYEQYF. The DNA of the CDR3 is TGTGCCAGCAGTTTCTCATGGGACAGCTCTTCCTACGAGCAGTACTTC. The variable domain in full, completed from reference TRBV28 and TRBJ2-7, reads DVKVTQSSRYLVKRTGEKVFLECVQDMDHENMFWYRQDPGLGLRLIYFSYDVKMKEKGDIPEGYSVSREKKERFSLILESASTNQTSMYLCASSFSWDSSSYEQYFGPGTRLTVT.

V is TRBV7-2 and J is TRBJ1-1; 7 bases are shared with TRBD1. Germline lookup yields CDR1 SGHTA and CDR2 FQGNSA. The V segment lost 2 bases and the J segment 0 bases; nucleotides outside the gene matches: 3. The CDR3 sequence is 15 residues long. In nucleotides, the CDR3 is TGTGCCAGCAGCTTAAGGGGGCCGTTGAACACTGAAGCTTTCTTT. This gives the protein CASSLRGPLNTEAFF.

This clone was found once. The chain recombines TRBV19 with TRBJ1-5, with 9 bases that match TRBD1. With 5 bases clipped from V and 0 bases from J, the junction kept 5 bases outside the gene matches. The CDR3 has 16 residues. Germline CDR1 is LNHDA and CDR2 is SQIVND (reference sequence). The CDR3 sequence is CASSRQGGNSNQPQHF. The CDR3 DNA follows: TGTGCCAGTAGTCGACAGGGGGGAAATAGCAATCAGCCCCAGCATTTT.

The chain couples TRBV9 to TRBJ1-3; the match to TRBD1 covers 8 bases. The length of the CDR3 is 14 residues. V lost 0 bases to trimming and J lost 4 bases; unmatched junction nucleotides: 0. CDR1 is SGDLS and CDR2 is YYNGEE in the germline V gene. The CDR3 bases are TGTGCCAGCAGCGTAGGACAGGGGGGAAACACCATATATTTT. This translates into CASSVGQGGNTIYF. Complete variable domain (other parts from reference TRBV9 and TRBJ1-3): DSGVTQTPKHLITATGQRVTLRCSPRSGDLSVYWYQQSLDQGLQFLIQYYNGEERAKGNILERFSAQQFPDLHSELNLSSLELGDSALYFCASSVGQGGNTIYFGEGSWLTVV.

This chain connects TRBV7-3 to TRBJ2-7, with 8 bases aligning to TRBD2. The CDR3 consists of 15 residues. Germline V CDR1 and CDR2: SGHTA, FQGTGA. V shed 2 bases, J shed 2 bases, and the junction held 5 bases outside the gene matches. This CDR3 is CASSLRPGGAYEQYF. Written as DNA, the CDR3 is TGTGCCAGCAGCTTACGACCCGGGGGGGCCTACGAGCAGTACTTC.

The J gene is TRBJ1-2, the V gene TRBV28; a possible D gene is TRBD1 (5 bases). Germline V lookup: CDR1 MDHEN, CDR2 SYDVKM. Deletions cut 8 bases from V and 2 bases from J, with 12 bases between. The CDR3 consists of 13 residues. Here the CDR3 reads CASALGGNYGYTF. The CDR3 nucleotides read TGTGCCAGCGCCTTGGGGGGGAACTATGGCTACACCTTC.

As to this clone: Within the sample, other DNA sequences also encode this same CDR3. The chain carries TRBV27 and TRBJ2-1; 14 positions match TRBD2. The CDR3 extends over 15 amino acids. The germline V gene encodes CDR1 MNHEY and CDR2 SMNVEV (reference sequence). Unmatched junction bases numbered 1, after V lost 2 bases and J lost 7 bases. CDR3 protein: CASSLGTSGSNEQFF. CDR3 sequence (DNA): TGTGCCAGCAGTTTAGGGACTAGCGGGAGTAATGAGCAGTTCTTC.

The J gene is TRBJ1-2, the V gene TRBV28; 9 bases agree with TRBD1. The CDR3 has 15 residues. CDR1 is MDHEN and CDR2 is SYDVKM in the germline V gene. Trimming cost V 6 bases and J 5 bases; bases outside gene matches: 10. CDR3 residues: CASRIPGTGFYGYTF. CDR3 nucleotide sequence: TGTGCCAGCAGAATTCCCGGGACAGGGTTTTATGGCTACACCTTC.

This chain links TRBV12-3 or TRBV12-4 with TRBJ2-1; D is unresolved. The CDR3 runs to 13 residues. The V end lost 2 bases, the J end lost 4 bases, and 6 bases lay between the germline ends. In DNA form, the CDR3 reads TGTGCCAGCAGTTTAACTTTTTACAATGAGCAGTTCTTC. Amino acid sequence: CASSLTFYNEQFF.

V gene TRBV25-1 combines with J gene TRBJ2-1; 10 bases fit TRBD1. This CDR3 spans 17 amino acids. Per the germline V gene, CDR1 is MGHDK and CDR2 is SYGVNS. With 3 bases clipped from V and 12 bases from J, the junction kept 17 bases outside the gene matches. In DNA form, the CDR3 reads TGTGCCAGCAGTGATTGGTCTCGACAGGGGGCTAGGGGATGGCAGTTCTTC. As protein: CASSDWSRQGARGWQFF.

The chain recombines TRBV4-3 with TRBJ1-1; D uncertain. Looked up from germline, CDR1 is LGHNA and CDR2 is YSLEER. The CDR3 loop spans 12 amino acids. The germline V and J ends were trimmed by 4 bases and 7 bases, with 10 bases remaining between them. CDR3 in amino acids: CASSRSGSEAFF. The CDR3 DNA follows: TGCGCCAGCAGCCGCAGCGGGAGTGAAGCTTTCTTT.

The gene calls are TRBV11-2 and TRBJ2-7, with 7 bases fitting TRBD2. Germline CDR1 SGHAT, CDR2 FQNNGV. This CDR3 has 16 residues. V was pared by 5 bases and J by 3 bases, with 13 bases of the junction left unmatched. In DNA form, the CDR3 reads TGTGCCAGCAGCCCCCTCCGCGGGACTACTTTCTACGAGCAGTACTTC. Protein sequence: CASSPLRGTTFYEQYF.

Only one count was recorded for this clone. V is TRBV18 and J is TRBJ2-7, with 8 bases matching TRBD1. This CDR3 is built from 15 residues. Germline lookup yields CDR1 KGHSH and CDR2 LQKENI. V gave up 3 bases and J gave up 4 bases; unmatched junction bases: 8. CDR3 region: CASSPQRTGMYEQYF. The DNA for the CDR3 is TGTGCCAGCTCACCTCAAAGGACAGGGATGTACGAGCAGTACTTC.

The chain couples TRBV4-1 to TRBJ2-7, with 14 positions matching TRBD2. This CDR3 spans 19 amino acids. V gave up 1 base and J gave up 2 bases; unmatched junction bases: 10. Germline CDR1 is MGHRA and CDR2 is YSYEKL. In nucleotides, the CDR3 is TGCGCCAGCAGCCAAGCTCCGGGCGGGACTAGCGGGAGAACCTACGAGCAGTACTTC. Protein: CASSQAPGGTSGRTYEQYF.

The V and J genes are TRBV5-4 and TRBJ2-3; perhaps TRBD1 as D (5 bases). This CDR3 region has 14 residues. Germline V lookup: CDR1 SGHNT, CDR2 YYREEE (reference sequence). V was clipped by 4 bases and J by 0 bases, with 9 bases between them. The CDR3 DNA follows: TGTGCCAGCAGCCCGGACAAAAGCACAGATACGCAGTATTTT. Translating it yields CASSPDKSTDTQYF. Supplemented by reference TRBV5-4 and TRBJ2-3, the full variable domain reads ETGVTQSPTHLIKTRGQQVTLRCSSQSGHNTVSWYQQALGQGPQFIFQYYREEENGRGNFPPRFSGLQFPNYSSELNVNALELDDSALYLCASSPDKSTDTQYFGPGTRLTVL.

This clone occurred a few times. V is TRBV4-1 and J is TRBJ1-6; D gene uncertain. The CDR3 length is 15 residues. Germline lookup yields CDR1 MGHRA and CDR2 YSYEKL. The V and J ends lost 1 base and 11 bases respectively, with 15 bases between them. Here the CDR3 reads CASSQVVSSRAPLHF. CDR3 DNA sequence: TGCGCCAGCAGCCAAGTTGTCTCATCCCGGGCACCCCTCCACTTT.

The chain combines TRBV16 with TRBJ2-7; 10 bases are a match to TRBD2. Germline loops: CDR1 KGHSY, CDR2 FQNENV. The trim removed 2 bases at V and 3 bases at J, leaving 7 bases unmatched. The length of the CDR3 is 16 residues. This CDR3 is CASSQKGLADHYEQYF. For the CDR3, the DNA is TGTGCCAGCAGCCAAAAAGGACTAGCGGACCACTACGAGCAGTACTTC.

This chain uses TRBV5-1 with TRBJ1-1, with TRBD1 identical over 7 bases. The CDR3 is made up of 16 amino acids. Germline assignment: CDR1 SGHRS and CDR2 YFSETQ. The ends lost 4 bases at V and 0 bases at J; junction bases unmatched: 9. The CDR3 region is CASSRWTGSLNTEAFF. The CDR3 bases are TGCGCCAGCAGCCGATGGACAGGAAGCCTGAACACTGAAGCTTTCTTT.

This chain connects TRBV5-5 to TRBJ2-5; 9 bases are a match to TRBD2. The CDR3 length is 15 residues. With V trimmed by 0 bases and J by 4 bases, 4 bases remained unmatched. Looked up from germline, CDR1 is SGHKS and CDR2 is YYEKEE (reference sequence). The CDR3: CASSLGGRAPETQYF. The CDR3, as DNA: TGTGCCAGCAGCTTGGGCGGGAGGGCCCCAGAGACCCAGTACTTC.

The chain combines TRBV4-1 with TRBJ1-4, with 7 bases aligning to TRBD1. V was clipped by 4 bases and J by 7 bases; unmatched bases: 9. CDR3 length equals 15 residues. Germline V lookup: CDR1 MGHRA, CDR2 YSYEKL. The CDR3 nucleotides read TGCGCCAGCAGCCGAGGATCGGGACAGCCTGAAAAACTGTTTTTT. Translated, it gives CASSRGSGQPEKLFF.

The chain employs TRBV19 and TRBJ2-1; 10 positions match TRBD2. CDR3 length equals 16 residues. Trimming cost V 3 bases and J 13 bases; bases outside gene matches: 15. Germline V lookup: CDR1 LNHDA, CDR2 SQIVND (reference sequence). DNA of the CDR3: TGTGCCAGTAGTATTAAGGGCTCCAGCGGGAGGGGGAGCCAGTTCTTC. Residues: CASSIKGSSGRGSQFF.

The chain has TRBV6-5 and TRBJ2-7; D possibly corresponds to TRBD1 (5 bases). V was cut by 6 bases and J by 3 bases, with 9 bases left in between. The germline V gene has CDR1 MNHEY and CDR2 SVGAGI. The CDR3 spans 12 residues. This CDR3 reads CASSAGYYEQYF. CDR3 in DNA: TGTGCCAGCAGCGCAGGGTACTACGAGCAGTACTTC.

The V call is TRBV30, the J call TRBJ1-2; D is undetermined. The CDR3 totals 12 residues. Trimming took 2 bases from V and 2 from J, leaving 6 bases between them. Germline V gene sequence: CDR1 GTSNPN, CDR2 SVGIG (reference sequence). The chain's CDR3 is CAWSTGNYGYTF. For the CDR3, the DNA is TGTGCCTGGAGTACGGGGAACTATGGCTACACCTTC.

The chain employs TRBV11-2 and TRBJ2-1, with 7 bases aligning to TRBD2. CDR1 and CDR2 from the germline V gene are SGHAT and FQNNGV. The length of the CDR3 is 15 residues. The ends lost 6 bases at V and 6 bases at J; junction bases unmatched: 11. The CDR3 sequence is CASRGFGGSGNEQFF. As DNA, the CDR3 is TGTGCCAGCAGGGGCTTTGGCGGGAGCGGCAATGAGCAGTTCTTC. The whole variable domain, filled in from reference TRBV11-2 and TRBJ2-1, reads EAGVAQSPRYKIIEKRQSVAFWCNPISGHATLYWYQQILGQGPKLLIQFQNNGVVDDSQLPKDRFSAERLKGVDSTLKIQPAKLEDSAVYLCASRGFGGSGNEQFFGPGTRLTVL.